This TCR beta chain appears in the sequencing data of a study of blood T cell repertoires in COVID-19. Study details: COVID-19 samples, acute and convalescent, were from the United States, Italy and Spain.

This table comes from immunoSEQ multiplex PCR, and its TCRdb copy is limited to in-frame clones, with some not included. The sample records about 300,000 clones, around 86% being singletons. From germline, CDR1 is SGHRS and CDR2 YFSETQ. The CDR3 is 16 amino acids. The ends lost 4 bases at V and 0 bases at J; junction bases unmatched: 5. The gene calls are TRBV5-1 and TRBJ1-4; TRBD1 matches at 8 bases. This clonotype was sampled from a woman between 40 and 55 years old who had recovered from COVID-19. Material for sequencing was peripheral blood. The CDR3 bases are TGCGCCAGCAGCCGGGACAGGCGGTCAACTAATGAAAAACTGTTTTTT. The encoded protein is CASSRDRRSTNEKLFF. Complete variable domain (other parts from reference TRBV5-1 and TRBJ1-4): KAGVTQTPRYLIKTRGQQVTLSCSPISGHRSVSWYQQTPGQGLQFLFEYFSETQRNKGNFPGRFSGRQFSNSRSEMNVSTLELGDSALYLCASSRDRRSTNEKLFFGSGTQLSVL.